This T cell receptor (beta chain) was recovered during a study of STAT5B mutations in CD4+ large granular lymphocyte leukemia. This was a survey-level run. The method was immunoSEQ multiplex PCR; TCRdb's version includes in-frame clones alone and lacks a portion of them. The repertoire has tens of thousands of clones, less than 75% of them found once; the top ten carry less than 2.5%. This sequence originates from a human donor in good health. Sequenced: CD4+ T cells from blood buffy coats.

The CDR3 nucleotides read TGTGCCAGCAGCAAAGAGGGGGGTGGGAACACTGAAGCTTTCTTT. Encoded protein: CASSKEGGGNTEAFF. The chain is built from TRBV21-1 and TRBJ1-1. TRBV21-1 is recorded as a pseudogene. This CDR3 spans 15 amino acids.